This entry lists 3 T cell receptor beta chains sequenced from one sample in a study of beta chain features in type 1 diabetes. Every bit of the isolated RNA underwent reverse transcription, so sequencing read expressed TCRB transcripts. Sequencing was performed with immunoSEQ multiplex PCR; in TCRdb, only in-frame clones are kept and a portion is missing. The sample has 240,000 or so clones, about 30% seen once. Sequenced: central memory CD4+ T cells from blood. These receptor sequences come from a man aged 30 to 45 in good health.

This clone was observed at least ten times. The rearrangement joins TRBV14 to TRBJ2-1; TRBD1 matches 7 bases. This CDR3 region has 14 residues. V was clipped by 6 bases and J by 2 bases; unmatched bases: 4. Per the germline V gene, CDR1 is SGHDN and CDR2 is FVKESK. CDR3 coding DNA: TGTGCCAGCAGGCGGACAGGCGCCTACAATGAGCAGTTCTTC. This encodes CASRRTGAYNEQFF.

The chain carries TRBV29-1 and TRBJ2-7; D uncertain. Germline lookup yields CDR1 SQVTM and CDR2 ANQGSEA. The V end lost 7 bases, the J end lost 5 bases, and 15 bases lay between the germline ends. The CDR3 covers 12 residues. The CDR3 reads CSGMTRFDEQYF. For the CDR3, the DNA is TGCAGCGGGATGACACGATTCGACGAGCAGTACTTC.

The chain links TRBV29-1 to TRBJ2-3, with 7 bases fitting TRBD1. V trimming: 3 bases; J trimming: 1 base; junction bases outside the gene matches: 7. The germline V gene encodes CDR1 SQVTM and CDR2 ANQGSEA. This CDR3 comprises 15 residues. In nucleotides, the CDR3 is TGCAGCGTTGATCCAGGCACAGGGGGCACAGATACGCAGTATTTT. Protein sequence: CSVDPGTGGTDTQYF.